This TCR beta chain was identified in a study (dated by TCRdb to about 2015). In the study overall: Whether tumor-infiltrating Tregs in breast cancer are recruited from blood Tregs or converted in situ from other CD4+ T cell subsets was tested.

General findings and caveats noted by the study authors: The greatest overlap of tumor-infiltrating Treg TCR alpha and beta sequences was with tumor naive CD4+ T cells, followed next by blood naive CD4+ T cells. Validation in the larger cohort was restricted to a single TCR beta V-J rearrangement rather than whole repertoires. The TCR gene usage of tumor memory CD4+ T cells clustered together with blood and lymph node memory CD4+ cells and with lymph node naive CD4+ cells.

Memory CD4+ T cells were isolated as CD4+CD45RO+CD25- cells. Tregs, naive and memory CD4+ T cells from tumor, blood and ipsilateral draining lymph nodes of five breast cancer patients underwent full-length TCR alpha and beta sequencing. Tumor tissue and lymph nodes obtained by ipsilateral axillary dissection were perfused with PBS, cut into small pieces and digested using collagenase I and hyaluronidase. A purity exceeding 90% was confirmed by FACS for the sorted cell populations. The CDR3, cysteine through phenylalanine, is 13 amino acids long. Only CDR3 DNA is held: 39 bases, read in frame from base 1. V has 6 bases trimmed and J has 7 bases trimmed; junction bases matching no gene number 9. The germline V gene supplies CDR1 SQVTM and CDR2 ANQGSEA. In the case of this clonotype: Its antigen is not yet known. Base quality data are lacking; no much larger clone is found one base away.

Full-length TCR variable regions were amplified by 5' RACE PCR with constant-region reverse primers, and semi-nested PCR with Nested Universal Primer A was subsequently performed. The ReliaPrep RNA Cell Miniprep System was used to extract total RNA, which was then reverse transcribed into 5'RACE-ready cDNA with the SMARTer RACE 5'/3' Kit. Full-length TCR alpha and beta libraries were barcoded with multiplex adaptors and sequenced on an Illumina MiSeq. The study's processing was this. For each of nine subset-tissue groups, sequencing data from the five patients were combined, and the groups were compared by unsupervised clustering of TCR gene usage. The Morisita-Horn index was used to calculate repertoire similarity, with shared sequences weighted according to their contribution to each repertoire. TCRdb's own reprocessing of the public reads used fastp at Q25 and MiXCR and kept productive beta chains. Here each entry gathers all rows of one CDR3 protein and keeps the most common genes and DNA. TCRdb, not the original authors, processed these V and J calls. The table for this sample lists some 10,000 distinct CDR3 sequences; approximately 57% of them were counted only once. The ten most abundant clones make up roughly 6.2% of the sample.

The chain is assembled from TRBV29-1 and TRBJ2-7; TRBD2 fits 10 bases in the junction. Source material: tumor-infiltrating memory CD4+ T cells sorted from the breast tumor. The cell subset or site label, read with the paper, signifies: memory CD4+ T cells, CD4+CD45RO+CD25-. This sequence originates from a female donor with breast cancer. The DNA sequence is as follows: TGCAGCGTCCCGGAGCGGGAGGGCATGGAGCAGTACTTC. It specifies CSVPEREGMEQYF.